The present TCR beta chain was sequenced within a study of identical twins. Study-level points and caveats: Insertions were fewer in abundant cord blood beta clonotypes, whereas memory repertoires showed none of this pattern. Out-of-frame alpha sequences common to twins exhibited an excess of low generation probability.

Unique molecular identifiers were present on the cDNA, which also gained a universal primer site by template switching. TCRdb re-called the 5' RACE reads with MiXCR, one entry per CDR3 protein. The table records 420,000 or so distinct CDR3 sequences, roughly 18% of them present only once. About this clonotype itself: What it binds is not known.

CDR1 and CDR2 (germline): MNHEY, SVGEGT. Trimming took off 4 bases at V and 4 bases at J, with 14 bases between the two ends. The CDR3 length is 15 residues. The receptor comes from a man aged 50-59 years in good health. This chain uses TRBV6-2 or TRBV6-3 with TRBJ1-5; D uncertain. Material for sequencing was naive T cells sorted from blood. This CDR3 is CASSSRRTENQPQHF. CDR3 nucleotides: TGTGCCAGCAGTTCAAGAAGGACGGAGAATCAGCCCCAGCATTTT.